This T cell receptor beta chain was sequenced during a study of T-cell reconstitution after alpha-beta-depleted transplantation in children. The CDR3 is 14 amino acids. With 3 bases clipped from V and 4 bases from J, the junction kept 4 bases outside the gene matches. CDR1 and CDR2 (germline): DFQATT, SNEGSKA (reference sequence). Unique molecular identifiers were incorporated into the prepared TCRbeta library. MiXCR was run by TCRdb on the PCR reads, yielding one entry per CDR3 protein. This table has approximately 200,000 distinct CDR3 sequences, roughly 15% appearing once. There are many counts of this clonotype.

The receptor's source is a human donor who donated a stem cell graft to a child with acute lymphoblastic leukemia. The chain combines TRBV20-1 with TRBJ1-2; 11 bases match TRBD1. The specimen comprised PBMCs from the stem cell graft donor, sampled from the stem cell graft. This CDR3 is CSARDRGHGYGYTF. DNA of the CDR3: TGCAGTGCTAGGGACAGGGGGCATGGCTATGGCTACACCTTC.